This T cell receptor (beta chain) was profiled in a study of metastatic and nonmetastatic thyroid tumors. Study-wide findings and caveats: Malignant thyroid tumors reportedly had TCR beta diversity that was significantly higher than in benign nodules, in blood and tumor.

This clone came up many times. As yet, its antigen is unknown. Unmatched junction bases numbered 2, after V lost 1 base and J lost 4 bases. Germline lookup yields CDR1 SGHNT and CDR2 YENEEA. This CDR3 is 15 amino acids long. Thyroid surgery was performed in patients who had received no treatment beforehand. MiXCR was used by TCRdb to re-call the PCR reads. The sample gives tens of thousands of clones, 9.5% to 15% of which show up once; roughly 9.6% is in the top ten. The V gene is TRBV11-3, the J gene TRBJ2-1; 9 bases agree with TRBD2. This receptor was identified in a female donor with papillary thyroid cancer or a benign thyroid nodule (not recorded which). Some clones in this sample may be carry-over from other donors' samples. The sequenced sample was tumor tissue. The CDR3 coding sequence is TGTGCCAGCAGCTTAGGGACTAGCGTTTACAATGAGCAGTTCTTC. This sequence encodes CASSLGTSVYNEQFF.